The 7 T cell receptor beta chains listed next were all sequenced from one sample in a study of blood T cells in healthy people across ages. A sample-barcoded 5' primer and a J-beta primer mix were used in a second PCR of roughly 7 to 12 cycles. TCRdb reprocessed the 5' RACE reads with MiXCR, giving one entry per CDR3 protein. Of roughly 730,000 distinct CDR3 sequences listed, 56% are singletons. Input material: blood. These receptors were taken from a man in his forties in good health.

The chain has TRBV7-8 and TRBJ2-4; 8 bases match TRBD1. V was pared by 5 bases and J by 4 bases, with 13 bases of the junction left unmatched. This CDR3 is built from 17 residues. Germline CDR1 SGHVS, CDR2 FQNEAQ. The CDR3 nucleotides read TGTGCCAGCAGCCCAAGTATATCGTGGGACAGGAAAAACATTCAGTACTTC. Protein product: CASSPSISWDRKNIQYF.

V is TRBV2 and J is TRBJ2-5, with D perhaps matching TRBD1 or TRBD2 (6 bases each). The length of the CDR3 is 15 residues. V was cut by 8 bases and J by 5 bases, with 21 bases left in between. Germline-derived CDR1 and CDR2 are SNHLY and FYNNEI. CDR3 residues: CASGPLAEGVETQYF. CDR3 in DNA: TGTGCCAGCGGGCCCCTCGCGGAGGGGGTCGAGACCCAGTACTTC.

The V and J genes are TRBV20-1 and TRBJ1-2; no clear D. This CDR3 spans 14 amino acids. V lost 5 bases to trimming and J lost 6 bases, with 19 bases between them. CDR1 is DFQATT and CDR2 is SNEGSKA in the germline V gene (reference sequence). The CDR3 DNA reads TGCAGTGCTGGTGTTCAGGTATCACCGGATGGCTACACCTTC. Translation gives CSAGVQVSPDGYTF.

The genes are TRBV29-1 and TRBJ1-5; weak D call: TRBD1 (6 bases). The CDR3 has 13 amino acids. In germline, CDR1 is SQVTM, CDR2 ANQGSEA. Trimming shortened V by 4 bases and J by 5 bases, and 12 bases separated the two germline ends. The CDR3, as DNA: TGCAGCGTTGTATGGGGGGCAGATCAGCCCCAGCATTTT. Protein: CSVVWGADQPQHF.

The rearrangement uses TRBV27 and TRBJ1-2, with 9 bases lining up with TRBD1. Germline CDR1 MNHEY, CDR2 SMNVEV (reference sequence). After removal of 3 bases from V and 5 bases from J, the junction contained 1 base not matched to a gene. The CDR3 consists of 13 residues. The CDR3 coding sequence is TGTGCCAGCAGTTTCGGGACAGGGTATGGCTACACCTTC. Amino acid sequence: CASSFGTGYGYTF.

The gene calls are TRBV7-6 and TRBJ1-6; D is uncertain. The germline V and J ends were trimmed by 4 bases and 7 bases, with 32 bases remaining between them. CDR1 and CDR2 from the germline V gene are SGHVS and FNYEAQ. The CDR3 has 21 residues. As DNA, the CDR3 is TGTGCCAGCAGCTCCCAAGCTAAGGGTGGATTCATGGCAGAGCCCAATTCACCCCTCCACTTT. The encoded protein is CASSSQAKGGFMAEPNSPLHF.

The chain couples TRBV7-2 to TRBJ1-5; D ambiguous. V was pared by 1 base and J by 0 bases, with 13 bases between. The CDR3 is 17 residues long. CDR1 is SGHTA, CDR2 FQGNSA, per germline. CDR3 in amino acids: CASSLGFSDHSNQPQHF. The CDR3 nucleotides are TGTGCCAGCAGCTTAGGGTTTTCGGACCATAGCAATCAGCCCCAGCATTTT.